This T cell receptor beta chain was captured by sequencing in a study of T-cell memory formation after mild COVID-19. This clonotype has a handful of counts. TCRdb passed the 5' RACE reads through MiXCR, listing each CDR3 protein once. The profile shows fewer than 400,000 distinct CDR3 sequences, 10% to 15% of them singletons. Germline-derived CDR1 and CDR2 are SGHTA and FQGNSA. V lost 5 bases and J lost 6, with 13 bases in between. The CDR3 length is 13 residues. This clonotype originated in a man aged 18-30 years who had mild COVID-19 (a few samples of this study predate the infection). Cell type and time point are not known. This chain connects TRBV7-2 to TRBJ1-2; D unresolved. What was sequenced was PBMCs or a T cell subset sorted from them (not recorded which). CDR3 coding DNA: TGTGCCAGCAGCGTAGAAGGAGGGAATGGCTACACCTTC. The encoded protein is CASSVEGGNGYTF.